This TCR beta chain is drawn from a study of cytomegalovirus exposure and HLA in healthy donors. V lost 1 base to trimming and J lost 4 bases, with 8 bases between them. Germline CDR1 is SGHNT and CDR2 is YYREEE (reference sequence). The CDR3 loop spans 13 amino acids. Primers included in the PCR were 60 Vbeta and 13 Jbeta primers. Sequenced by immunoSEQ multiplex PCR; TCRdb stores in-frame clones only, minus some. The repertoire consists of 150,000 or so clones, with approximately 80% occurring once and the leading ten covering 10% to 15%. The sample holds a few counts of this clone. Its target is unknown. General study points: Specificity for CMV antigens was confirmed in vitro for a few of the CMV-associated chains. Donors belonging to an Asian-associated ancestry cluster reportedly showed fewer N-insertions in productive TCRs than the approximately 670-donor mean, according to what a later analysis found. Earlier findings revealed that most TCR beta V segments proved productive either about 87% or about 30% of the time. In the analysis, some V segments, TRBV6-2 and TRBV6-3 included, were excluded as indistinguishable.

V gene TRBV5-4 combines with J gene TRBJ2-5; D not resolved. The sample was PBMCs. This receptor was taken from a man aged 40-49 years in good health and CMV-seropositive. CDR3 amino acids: CASSLKSAETQYF. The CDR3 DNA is TGTGCCAGCAGCTTGAAGAGCGCAGAGACCCAGTACTTC. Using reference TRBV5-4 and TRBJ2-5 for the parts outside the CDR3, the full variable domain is ETGVTQSPTHLIKTRGQQVTLRCSSQSGHNTVSWYQQALGQGPQFIFQYYREEENGRGNFPPRFSGLQFPNYSSELNVNALELDDSALYLCASSLKSAETQYFGPGTRLLVL.